Listed here are 11 T cell receptor beta chains from one sample, sequenced in a study of cytomegalovirus exposure and HLA in healthy donors. A multiplex PCR was run with 60 Vbeta primers and 13 Jbeta primers. Method: immunoSEQ multiplex PCR; TCRdb's copy keeps in-frame clones and lacks some. Found here are 150,000 to 200,000 clones, 80% of them singletons; the top ten hold 9% to 10%. What was sequenced was PBMCs. The receptors were sampled from a man between 18 and 35 years old in good health and CMV-seropositive.

The chain combines TRBV27 with TRBJ2-1, with a tentative D call TRBD1 (6 bases). Deletions cut 5 bases from V and 7 bases from J, with 15 bases between. Germline assignment: CDR1 MNHEY and CDR2 SMNVEV (reference sequence). The CDR3 totals 14 residues. The CDR3 nucleotides are TGTGCCAGCAGTGTCCAGGGGAGTGAGAATGAGCAGTTCTTC. Its translation is CASSVQGSENEQFF.

The CDR3 sequence is CASSLMSGSEQYF. The CDR3 DNA reads TGTGCCAGCAGCTTAATGTCGGGTAGCGAGCAGTACTTC. This chain joins TRBV7-8 and TRBJ2-7; D call uncertain. The germline CDR1 and CDR2 sequences are SGHVS and FQNEAQ. Between the trimmed V and J ends, which lost 2 bases and 6 bases, there was a span of 11 bases. The CDR3 loop spans 13 amino acids. The full variable domain, in which reference TRBV7-8 and TRBJ2-7 provide the parts outside the CDR3, is GAGVSQSPRYKVAKRGQDVALRCDPISGHVSLFWYQQALGQGPEFLTYFQNEAQLDKSGLPSDRFFAERPEGSVSTLKIQRTQQEDSAVYLCASSLMSGSEQYFGPGTRLTVT.

The V gene is TRBV6-5, the J gene TRBJ2-1; D is uncertain. Trimming took 2 bases from V and 7 from J, leaving 9 bases between them. The CDR3 covers 13 residues. Per the germline V gene, CDR1 is MNHEY and CDR2 is SVGAGI. The CDR3: CASSYGPQNEQFF. CDR3 sequence (DNA): TGTGCCAGCAGTTACGGTCCCCAGAATGAGCAGTTCTTC.

The chain carries TRBV5-4 and TRBJ2-3; TRBD2 is a possible D gene (6 bases). The CDR3 extends over 16 amino acids. Germline V gene sequence: CDR1 SGHNT, CDR2 YYREEE (reference sequence). Trimming shortened V by 0 bases and J by 3 bases, and 14 bases separated the two germline ends. CDR3 in amino acids: CASSLVPTSQTDTQYF. DNA for the CDR3: TGTGCCAGCAGCTTGGTCCCGACTAGTCAAACAGATACGCAGTATTTT.

This chain uses TRBV6-1 with TRBJ2-5; unclear D gene. The end of the DNA fits TRBJ2-7 better, so the J call may be wrong. The CDR3 totals 11 residues. Per germline, CDR1 MNHNS and CDR2 SASEGT. CDR3 sequence reads: CASSPSYEQYF. In DNA, the CDR3 is TGTGCCAGCAGCCCTTCCTACGAGCAGTACTTC.

The genes are TRBV7-2 and TRBJ2-7; 11 positions agree with TRBD2. CDR1 SGHTA and CDR2 FQGNSA come from the germline V gene. The J segment lost 1 base and the V segment lost 3 bases, leaving 5 bases of the junction unmatched. This CDR3 is 16 amino acids long. The CDR3 spells CASSFGLAGGSYEQYF. The CDR3 nucleotides are TGTGCCAGCAGCTTTGGGCTAGCGGGAGGTTCCTACGAGCAGTACTTC.

The CDR3 loop is CASSTGTPSNYGYTF. In nucleotides, the CDR3 is TGTGCCAGCAGTACCGGGACACCCTCTAACTATGGCTACACCTTC. The chain couples TRBV6-1 to TRBJ1-2; tentative D call: TRBD1 (6 bases). Germline V gene data show CDR1 as MNHNS and CDR2 as SASEGT. There are 15 residues in the CDR3. V was shortened by 5 bases and J by 0 bases, with 13 bases between the two germline ends.

This chain joins TRBV27 and TRBJ2-7; 9 positions agree with TRBD1. The germline V gene encodes CDR1 MNHEY and CDR2 SMNVEV (reference sequence). CDR3 length equals 12 residues. J lost 9 bases, V lost 5 bases, and 5 bases had no gene match. As DNA, the CDR3 is TGTGCCAGCAGTCCCACAGGGGGCGTGCAGTACTTC. Translation: CASSPTGGVQYF.

V usage is TRBV9 and J usage is TRBJ1-1; the D gene is possibly TRBD1 (5 bases). Trimming stripped 4 bases from V and 11 bases from J, with 15 bases between. Germline CDR1 reads SGDLS; CDR2 reads YYNGEE. This CDR3 is 12 amino acids long. CDR3 protein: CASSPVGGWAFF. The DNA for the CDR3 is TGTGCCAGCAGCCCCGTTGGGGGGTGGGCTTTCTTT.

This clone was seen a few times. The chain recombines TRBV7-9 with TRBJ2-1; 11 positions match TRBD1. Germline lookup yields CDR1 SEHNR and CDR2 FQNEAQ (reference sequence). The CDR3 has 15 residues. Unmatched junction bases numbered 5, after V lost 3 bases and J lost 7 bases. In DNA form, the CDR3 reads TGTGCCAGCAGCTTCGGACAGGGGGCTGTAAATGAGCAGTTCTTC. Its protein product is CASSFGQGAVNEQFF. The complete variable domain, with remaining parts taken from reference TRBV7-9 and TRBJ2-1, reads DTGVSQNPRHKITKRGQNVTFRCDPISEHNRLYWYRQTLGQGPEFLTYFQNEAQLEKSRLLSDRFSAERPKGSFSTLEIQRTEQGDSAMYLCASSFGQGAVNEQFFGPGTRLTVL.

The chain joins TRBV7-2 to TRBJ1-1; D possibly corresponds to TRBD1 (5 bases). The CDR3 is 14 residues long. V was shortened by 6 bases and J by 3 bases, with 14 bases between the two germline ends. CDR1 and CDR2 (germline): SGHTA, FQGNSA. As DNA, the CDR3 is TGTGCCAGCAGGGACAACGGGGAGGACACTGAAGCTTTCTTT. Translation gives CASRDNGEDTEAFF.